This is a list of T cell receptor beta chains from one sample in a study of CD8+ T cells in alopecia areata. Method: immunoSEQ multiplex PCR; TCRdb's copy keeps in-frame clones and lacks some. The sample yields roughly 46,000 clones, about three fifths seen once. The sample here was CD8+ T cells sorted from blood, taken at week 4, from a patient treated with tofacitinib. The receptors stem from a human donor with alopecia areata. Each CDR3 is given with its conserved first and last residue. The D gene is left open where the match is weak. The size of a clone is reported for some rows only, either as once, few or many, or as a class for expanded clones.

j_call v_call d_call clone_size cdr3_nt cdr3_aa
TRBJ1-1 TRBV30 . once TGTGCCTGGTTGGCGGGCAGTGAAGCTTTCTTT CAWLAGSEAFF
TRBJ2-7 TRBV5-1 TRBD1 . TGCGCCAGCAGTCTCACAGGGGGCGAGCAGTACTTC CASSLTGGEQYF
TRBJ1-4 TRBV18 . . TGTGCCAGCTCACTCTCTCAGGGAGGGCGGAATGAAAAACTGTTTTTT CASSLSQGGRNEKLFF
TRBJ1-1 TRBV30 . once TGTGCCTGGAGTGAGGACAGAGCTTTCTTT CAWSEDRAFF
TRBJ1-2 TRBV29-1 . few TGCAGCGTAAGACTCGGGGACAACTATGGCTACACCTTC CSVRLGDNYGYTF
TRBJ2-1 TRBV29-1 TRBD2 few TGCAGCGACCGACTAGCGGGGGGGCATGAGCAGTTCTTC CSDRLAGGHEQFF
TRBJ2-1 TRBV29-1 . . TGCAGCACCGGCCCGGTGGGTGGAGGGTCCCATGAGCAGTTCTTC CSTGPVGGGSHEQFF
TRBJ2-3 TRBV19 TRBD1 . TGTGCCACAAACCCGGGACAGTACACAGATACGCAGTATTTT CATNPGQYTDTQYF
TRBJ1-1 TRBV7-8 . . TGTGCCAGCATTGAGAACACTGAAGCTTTCTTT CASIENTEAFF
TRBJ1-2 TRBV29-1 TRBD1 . TGCAGCGTCAGTGACAGGGGGCTTGGCTACACCTTC CSVSDRGLGYTF
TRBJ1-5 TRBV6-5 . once TGTGCCAGCAGTTCTCTTGGCGGACTCCGTCAGCCCCAGCATTTT CASSSLGGLRQPQHF
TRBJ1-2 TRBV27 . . TGTGCCAGCAGTGATACAGGAGGAATGGGCTACACCTTC CASSDTGGMGYTF
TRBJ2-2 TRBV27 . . TGTGCCAGCAGTCTACAAGACAGGACCACCGGGGAGCTGTTTTTT CASSLQDRTTGELFF
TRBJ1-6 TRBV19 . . TGTGCCAGTAACCCGACTGGTAATTCACCCCTCCACTTT CASNPTGNSPLHF
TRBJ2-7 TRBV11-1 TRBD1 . TGTGCCAGCAGCTTTGGACAGGTCCACGAGCAGTACTTC CASSFGQVHEQYF
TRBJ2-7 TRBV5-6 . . TGTGCCAGCAGCTTGGAGGGGAGCTCCTACGAGCAGTACTTC CASSLEGSSYEQYF
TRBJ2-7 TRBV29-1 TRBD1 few TGCAGCGCCAGGGGGAACTACGAGCAGTACTTC CSARGNYEQYF
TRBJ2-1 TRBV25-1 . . TGTGCCAGCGAGACGGCCAATGAGCAGTTCTTC CASETANEQFF
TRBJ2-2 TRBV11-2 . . TGTGCCAGCAGCTTAGCTGGGGGAAGGGAGCTGTTTTTT CASSLAGGRELFF
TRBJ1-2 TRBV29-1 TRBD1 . TGCAGCGTCCCCGAGGGGGGACAGGGAGGCGGTACCAACTATGGCTACACCTTC CSVPEGGQGGGTNYGYTF
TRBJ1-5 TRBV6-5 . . TGTGCCAGCAGTTACGCCCTGGAGGGGCAGCCCCAGCATTTT CASSYALEGQPQHF
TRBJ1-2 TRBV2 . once TGTGCCAGTAATCACAGGGAGGACTATGGCTACACCTTC CASNHREDYGYTF
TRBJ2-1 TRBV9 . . TGTGCCAGCAGCGCAACCGGGACTGGTAGGAATGAGCAGTTCTTC CASSATGTGRNEQFF
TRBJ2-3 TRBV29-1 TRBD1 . TGCAGCGTTCCCGTCCCTACAGGGGCGACCACAGATACGCAGTATTTT CSVPVPTGATTDTQYF
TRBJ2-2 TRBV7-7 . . TGTGCCAGCAGGACGGGGGCCGGGGAGCTGTTTTTT CASRTGAGELFF